This T cell receptor (beta chain) was identified in a study of T-cell memory formation after mild COVID-19. Study details: For the most part, TCR clusters were specific to one donor.

5'RACE, which relied on constant-segment primers, yielded TCR alpha and TCR beta cDNA libraries carrying sample barcodes and UMIs. TCRdb re-called the 5' RACE reads with MiXCR, one entry per CDR3 protein. Of about 210,000 distinct CDR3 sequences in the sample, about 10% were seen once. This clonotype has at least ten counts. Its antigen is not identified. Study-level findings and limits: Balance between CD4 and CD8 was seen in clones contracting day 15 to 85, and a CD4+ lean was seen in later expanders.

Between the trimmed V and J ends, which lost 1 base and 10 bases, there was a span of 5 bases. The CDR3 consists of 12 residues. The germline V gene has CDR1 SEHNR and CDR2 FQNEAQ (reference sequence). This clonotype was obtained from a man between 18 and 35 years old who had mild COVID-19 (a few samples of this study predate the infection). Cell type and time point are not known. The chain is built from TRBV7-9 and TRBJ1-6; a possible D gene is TRBD1 (5 bases). The material sequenced was PBMCs or a T cell subset sorted from them (not recorded which). CDR3 nucleotides: TGTGCCAGCAGCTTAGAGGGGTCACCCCTCCACTTT. This codes for CASSLEGSPLHF.